This T cell receptor beta chain emerged from a study of a mutant IDH1 vaccine in newly diagnosed glioma (dated by TCRdb to the early 2020s). Context from the whole study: Across visits V03 through V10, patients got a total of eight vaccinations, given in weeks 1, 3, 5, 7, 11, 15, 19 and 23. Vaccination was initiated 4-6 weeks after radiotherapy alone, or concurrently with temozolomide cycles in the chemotherapy-containing groups. The 30 to 40 treated patients were approximately 60% male and 37.5% female, with a mean age of roughly 42 years. Longitudinal TCRB deep sequencing was done for 25 to 30 treated patients, wherever samples were available for exploratory analyses. Prior to enrollment, standard therapy consisting of radiotherapy alone, temozolomide alone, or radiochemotherapy with temozolomide had been administered to patients, with the combination being received by most patients. Peripheral blood samples were drawn at six visits, namely V03 (baseline), V05, V07, V10, V12 and V13. Study-level results and caveats: Selection of PBMC samples for TCRB deep sequencing was based on availability. Immune responses induced by the vaccine were seen in 93.3% of patients across multiple MHC alleles. The authors stated that sample limitations prevented analyses of patient blood samples from being reproduced. Pseudoprogression seemed to be unrelated to changes in the top peripheral T cell clonotypes found by TCRB sequencing.

Library generation was performed with the immunoSEQ multiplex PCR assay. The hsTCRB Kit was used according to the manufacturer's protocol to amplify rearranged TCR beta chain sequences. TCRB libraries were sequenced on an Illumina MiSeq. On the authors' methods: The proprietary platform of the kit vendor was used for demultiplexing, trimming and gene mapping. The table was pulled from immuneACCESS by TCRdb, which kept in-frame rearrangements only. Such tables lose some clones; where checked, under half of the loss comes from unresolved V genes, and the rest has no known cause. That table is the source of V, J and clone size, and D and trimming were worked out from the DNA. The sample yields about 130,000 clones; 80% were counted once. Together, the top ten hold under 7% of the sample. This clone was picked up a small number of times. Its antigen is currently not known. Base-call qualities are not available, and no considerably larger clone is one nucleotide away.

This specimen's time point label, per the study, means: week 11, during vaccination. Each vaccine dose, consisting of 300 ug of a 20-mer mutant IDH1 peptide in Montanide, was administered subcutaneously with topical imiquimod. Newly diagnosed WHO grade 3 or 4 IDH1-mutant astrocytomas showing loss of nuclear ATRX were present in the donors. The samples were drawn from NOA16, a multicentre, single-arm, open-label phase I trial in Germany that tested a mutant IDH1 peptide vaccine in humans for the first time. The DNeasy Blood and Tissue Kit was used to extract genomic DNA from EDTA blood for TCRB sequencing. The material was PBMCs, obtained from a glioma patient whose treatment included an IDH1 peptide vaccine. The source of this sequence is a man aged 35-49 years with glioma.

In nucleotides, the sequence is TGTGCCAGTCTAGGAGGTACAGATCAGCCCCAGCATTTT. The encoded protein is CASLGGTDQPQHF. The chain is encoded by TRBV10-3 joined to TRBJ1-5; no D segment can be confidently identified. Inclusive of the bounding cysteine and phenylalanine, the CDR3 is 13 residues long. Of all the DNA, just the CDR3 is kept, 39 bases in frame from base 1. The germline V gene encodes CDR1 ENHRY and CDR2 SYGVKD. At the junction V is shortened by 10 bases and J by 5 bases, with 15 bases in between.